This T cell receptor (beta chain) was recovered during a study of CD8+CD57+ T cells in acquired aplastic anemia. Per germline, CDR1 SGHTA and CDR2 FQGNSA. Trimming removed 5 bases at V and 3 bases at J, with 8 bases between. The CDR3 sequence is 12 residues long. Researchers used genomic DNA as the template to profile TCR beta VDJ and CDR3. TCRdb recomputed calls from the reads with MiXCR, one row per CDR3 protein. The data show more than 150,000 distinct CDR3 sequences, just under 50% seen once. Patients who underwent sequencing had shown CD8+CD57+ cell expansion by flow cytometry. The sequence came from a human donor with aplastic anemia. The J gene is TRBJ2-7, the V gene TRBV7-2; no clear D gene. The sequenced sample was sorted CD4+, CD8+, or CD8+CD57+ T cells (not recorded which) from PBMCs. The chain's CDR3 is CASSANSYEQYF. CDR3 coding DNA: TGTGCCAGCAGCGCCAACAGCTACGAGCAGTACTTC.